The rows below give T cell receptor beta chains drawn from one sample of a study of immune evolution from preneoplasia to lung adenocarcinoma. Sequencing was performed with immunoSEQ multiplex PCR; in TCRdb, only in-frame clones are kept and a portion is missing. The profile shows roughly 4,000 clones, about four fifths of them singletons. The sample consisted of FFPE invasive lung adenocarcinoma tissue. The receptors stem from a person aged 70 to 85 with invasive lung adenocarcinoma. Each CDR3 is given with its conserved first and last residue. A D gene is named only where the DNA matches it firmly. A clone size is listed for some rows: how often the clone was seen (once, few, many), or a class if it is expanded.

NA	TRBV5-4	TRBJ2-3	NA	TGTGCCAGCAGCCCGTTCTCCACAGATACGCAGTATTTT	CASSPFSTDTQYF
NA	TRBV28	TRBJ1-2	NA	TGTGCCAGCAGGACGCCTTGGGCAGGGACCTATGGCTACACCTTC	CASRTPWAGTYGYTF
NA	TRBV9	TRBJ1-1	once	TGTGCCAGCAGCGTTGCCGGGAACACTGAAGCTTTCTTT	CASSVAGNTEAFF
NA	TRBV15	TRBJ2-3	NA	TGTGCCACCAGCTCCGGGGGAGAGAGCACAGATACGCAGTATTTT	CATSSGGESTDTQYF
NA	TRBV11-2	TRBJ2-5	NA	TGTGCCAGCAGCTTCCTCGGTCAGAGACAAGAGACCCAGTACTTC	CASSFLGQRQETQYF
NA	TRBV1	TRBJ2-6	NA	TGCACCAGCAGCCAAGTGGGGGGGGCCTCTGGGGCCAACGTCCTGACTTTC	CTSSQVGGASGANVLTF
TRBD2	TRBV27	TRBJ2-7	NA	TGTGCCAGCATGATCGCGGGAGAAGGCAACGAGCAGTACTTC	CASMIAGEGNEQYF
TRBD2	TRBV6-6	TRBJ2-7	NA	TGTGCCAGCAGCCCCGCCGGGGCGGGAGCCTACTACGAGCAGTACTTC	CASSPAGAGAYYEQYF
NA	TRBV29-1	TRBJ2-7	NA	TGCAGCGTTCGGCTCACTCCTTACGAGCAGTACTTC	CSVRLTPYEQYF
TRBD2	TRBV7-2	TRBJ2-1	NA	TGTGCCAGCACCCCTGGGACTAGCTCAAGGGAGCAGTTCTTC	CASTPGTSSREQFF
NA	TRBV11-2	TRBJ1-2	NA	TGTGCCAGCAGCACTACCGGGACTCATGGCTACACCTTC	CASSTTGTHGYTF
TRBD2	TRBV5-1	TRBJ2-3	few	TGCGCCAGCAGCTTGGATGGGAGGGGCCGCACAGATACGCAGTATTTT	CASSLDGRGRTDTQYF
NA	TRBV4-2	TRBJ2-1	once	TGTGCCAGCAGCGTGATTGGCTCCTACAATGAGCAGTTCTTC	CASSVIGSYNEQFF
TRBD2	TRBV18	TRBJ2-7	NA	TGTGCCAGCTCCCAGAACAGCGGGAGGATGTACGAGCAGTACTTC	CASSQNSGRMYEQYF
NA	TRBV28	TRBJ1-5	NA	TGTGCCAGCAGCCCAGGTTTGAGTCAGCCCCAGCATTTT	CASSPGLSQPQHF
NA	TRBV7-9	TRBJ1-2	NA	TGTGCCAGCAGCGGGGACAATTCTGGCTACACCTTC	CASSGDNSGYTF
TRBD1	TRBV2	TRBJ1-2	NA	TGTGCCAGCAGTGACAGGGGACAGGGCGGCTACACCTTC	CASSDRGQGGYTF
NA	TRBV30	TRBJ2-5	once	TGTGCCTGGAGTCGGCCAGGAGAAAAAGAGACCCAGTACTTC	CAWSRPGEKETQYF
NA	TRBV19	TRBJ2-5	NA	TGTGCCAGTAGTAATCCCGTTGGGACCCAGTACTTC	CASSNPVGTQYF
NA	TRBV28	TRBJ2-1	NA	TGTGCCAGCAGTTCCCGGGACAATGAGCAGTTCTTC	CASSSRDNEQFF
NA	TRBV9	TRBJ2-3	NA	TGTGCCAGCAGCGTAAGACCAGGAAGCACAGATACGCAGTATTTT	CASSVRPGSTDTQYF
NA	TRBV28	TRBJ2-2	few	TGTGCCAGCAAACCATTAACAGGGTCGAACACCGGGGAGCTGTTTTTT	CASKPLTGSNTGELFF
TRBD1	TRBV7-9	TRBJ2-7	NA	TGTGCAAGCGGGGAGGACAGGGGATATAACGAGCAGTACTTC	CASGEDRGYNEQYF
TRBD2	TRBV5-4	TRBJ2-1	once	TGTGCCAGCAGTTGGGGGACTAGCGGCCCCAATGAGCAGTTCTTC	CASSWGTSGPNEQFF
NA	TRBV21-1	TRBJ2-7	few	TGTGCCAGCAGCGACCGGGACAGCTCCTACGAGCAGTACTTC	CASSDRDSSYEQYF
NA	TRBV7-2	TRBJ2-7	large	TGTGCCAGCAGCCTGACTACGGTACGCGAGCAGTACTTC	CASSLTTVREQYF
NA	TRBV5-4	TRBJ2-7	NA	TGTGCCAGCAGCTTGGACAGGGCCTCCTACGAGCAGTACTTC	CASSLDRASYEQYF
NA	TRBV28	TRBJ2-7	NA	TGTGCCAGCACCGGGCAGGGGGGTTACGAGCAGTACTTC	CASTGQGGYEQYF
NA	TRBV20-1	TRBJ2-7	NA	TGCAGTGCCCACACAGGGTACGAGCAGTACTTC	CSAHTGYEQYF
TRBD2	TRBV7-7	TRBJ2-3	few	TGTGCTAGCAGCCCCACGGGAGGGGTGGATACGCAGTATTTT	CASSPTGGVDTQYF
TRBD1	TRBV6-1	TRBJ2-1	few	TGTGCCAGCAGTGACTTACAGGGGCGGTCTACAAGTGAGCAGTTCTTC	CASSDLQGRSTSEQFF
TRBD2	TRBV14	TRBJ2-1	NA	TGTGCCAGCAGCCAAGAAAGCTTCGGGAGGGCCCATGAGCAGTTCTTC	CASSQESFGRAHEQFF
NA	TRBV30	TRBJ1-2	NA	TGTGCCTGGAAAGTGGGGGCTGGAGGCTACACCTTC	CAWKVGAGGYTF
NA	TRBV18	TRBJ1-2	NA	TGTGCCAGCTCACCACCGGAAAAGGGTAGCTATGGCTACACCTTC	CASSPPEKGSYGYTF
TRBD2	TRBV25-1	TRBJ2-5	once	TGTGCCAGCAGTGATACTAGCGGGAGGAATACAGAGACCCAGTACTTC	CASSDTSGRNTETQYF
TRBD2	TRBV2	TRBJ2-3	NA	TGTGCCAGCAGGTTACTAGCGGGACGGACAGATACGCAGTATTTT	CASRLLAGRTDTQYF
NA	TRBV30	TRBJ1-4	few	TGTGCCTGGAGTCCCCGAGTTGCAACTAATGAAAAACTGTTTTTT	CAWSPRVATNEKLFF
NA	TRBV5-6	TRBJ2-7	NA	TGTGCCAGCAGCTCCAGGGGCCCGGGGGACCACGAGCAGTACTTC	CASSSRGPGDHEQYF
NA	TRBV6-1	TRBJ2-7	NA	TGTGCCAGCAGTGAAGGACTCCTCTCCTACGAGCAGTACTTC	CASSEGLLSYEQYF
NA	TRBV5-1	TRBJ2-5	NA	TGCGCCAGCACCTATTCGACAGGAGCTAGTGAGACCCAGTACTTC	CASTYSTGASETQYF
TRBD1	TRBV25-1	TRBJ2-7	NA	TGTGCCAGCAGTAAACTCCCCGGGACAGGGGCCTACGAGCAGTACTTC	CASSKLPGTGAYEQYF
NA	TRBV11-2	TRBJ2-1	NA	TGTGCCAGCAGCCCTTACCAGGGGGAGGGCAATGAGCAGTTCTTC	CASSPYQGEGNEQFF
NA	TRBV9	TRBJ1-2	NA	TGTGCCAGCAGCGTAGACGACAGGCATGGCTACACCTTC	CASSVDDRHGYTF
NA	TRBV11-2	TRBJ2-7	NA	TGTGCCAGCACCGGGGTGGGGGCCTCCTACGAGCAGTACTTC	CASTGVGASYEQYF
TRBD2	TRBV7-6	TRBJ2-2	NA	TGTGCCAGCAGCTTGAGGGCGGGAGGGCCCATCGATACCGGGGAGCTGTTTTTT	CASSLRAGGPIDTGELFF
NA	TRBV5-6	TRBJ1-4	NA	TGTGCCAGCAGCCGCTGGGGGGGAGGGGATCCAACTAATGAAAAACTGTTTTTT	CASSRWGGGDPTNEKLFF
TRBD1	TRBV11-3	TRBJ2-2	NA	TGTGCCAGCAGCTCACAGGGGGTGATCACCGGGGAGCTGTTTTTT	CASSSQGVITGELFF